A single TCR beta chain is shown here with its context. The table came from immunoSEQ multiplex PCR; TCRdb's copy has only in-frame clones and leaves some out. The profile shows around 140,000 clones, 93% of them singletons. This entry comes from a study of T cell responses to AZD1222 COVID-19 vaccine. The CDR3 is 13 residues long. V was clipped by 3 bases and J by 6 bases; unmatched bases: 5. Germline assignment: CDR1 DFQATT and CDR2 SNEGSKA (reference sequence). The receptor's source is an adult who had recovered from COVID-19. The material was peripheral blood, obtained after recovery from COVID-19. The chain is built from TRBV20-1 and TRBJ2-3, with 8 bases identical to TRBD2. CDR3 coding DNA: TGCAGTGCTAGTGGGCGACTAGCGGATACGCAGTATTTT. Amino acids: CSASGRLADTQYF.